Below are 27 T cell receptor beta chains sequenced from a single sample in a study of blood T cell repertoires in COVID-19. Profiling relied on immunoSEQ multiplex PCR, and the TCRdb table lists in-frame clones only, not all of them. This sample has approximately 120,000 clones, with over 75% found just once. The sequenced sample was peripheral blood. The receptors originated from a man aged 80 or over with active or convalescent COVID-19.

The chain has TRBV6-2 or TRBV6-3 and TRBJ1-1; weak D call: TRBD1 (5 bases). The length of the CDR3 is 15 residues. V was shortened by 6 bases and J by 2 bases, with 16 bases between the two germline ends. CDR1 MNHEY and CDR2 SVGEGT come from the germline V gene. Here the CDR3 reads CASSPTTGGNTEAFF. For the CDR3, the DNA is TGTGCCAGCAGCCCCACCACGGGGGGTAACACTGAAGCTTTCTTT.

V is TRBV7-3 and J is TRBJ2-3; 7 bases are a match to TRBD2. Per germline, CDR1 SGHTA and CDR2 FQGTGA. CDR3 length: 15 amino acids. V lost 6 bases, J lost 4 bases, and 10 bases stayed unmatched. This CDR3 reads CASRSSGTLADTQYF. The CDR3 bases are TGTGCCAGCAGATCAAGCGGGACTTTAGCAGATACGCAGTATTTT.

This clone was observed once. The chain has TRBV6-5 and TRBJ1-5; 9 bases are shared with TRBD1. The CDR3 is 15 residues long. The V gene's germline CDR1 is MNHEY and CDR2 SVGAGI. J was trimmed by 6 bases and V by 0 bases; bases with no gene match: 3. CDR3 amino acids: CASSYSGQGGQPQHF. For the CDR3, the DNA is TGTGCCAGCAGTTACTCGGGACAGGGAGGTCAGCCCCAGCATTTT.

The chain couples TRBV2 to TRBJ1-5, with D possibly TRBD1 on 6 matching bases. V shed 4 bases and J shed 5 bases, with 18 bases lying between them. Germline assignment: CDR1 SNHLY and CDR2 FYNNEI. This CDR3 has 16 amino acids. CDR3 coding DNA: TGTGCCAGCAGTGTTGGGGGGGCAGGTTTACATCAGCCCCAGCATTTT. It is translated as CASSVGGAGLHQPQHF. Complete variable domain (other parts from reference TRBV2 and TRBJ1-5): EPEVTQTPSHQVTQMGQEVILRCVPISNHLYFYWYRQILGQKVEFLVSFYNNEISEKSEIFDDQFSVERPDGSNFTLKIRSTKLEDSAMYFCASSVGGAGLHQPQHFGDGTRLSIL.

The CDR3 here is CSASGGTSDDTQYF. The CDR3 bases are TGCAGTGCTAGTGGGGGGACTAGCGACGATACGCAGTATTTT. The chain recombines TRBV20-1 with TRBJ2-3, with TRBD2 matching over 10 bases. Germline V CDR1 and CDR2: DFQATT, SNEGSKA (reference sequence). V lost 3 bases, J lost 6 bases, and 6 bases stayed unmatched. The CDR3 runs 14 residues.

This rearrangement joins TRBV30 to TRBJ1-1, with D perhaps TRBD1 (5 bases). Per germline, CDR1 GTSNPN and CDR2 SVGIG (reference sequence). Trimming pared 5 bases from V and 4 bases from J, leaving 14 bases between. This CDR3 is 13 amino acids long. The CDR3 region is CAWARSRATEAFF. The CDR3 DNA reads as TGTGCCTGGGCCCGGAGCAGGGCCACTGAAGCTTTCTTT.

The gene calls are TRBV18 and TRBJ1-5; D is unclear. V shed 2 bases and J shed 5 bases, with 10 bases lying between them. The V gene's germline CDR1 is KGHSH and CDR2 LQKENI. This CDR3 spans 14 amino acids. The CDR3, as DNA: TGTGCCAGCTCACCAGGGTCCGGGTATCAGCCCCAGCATTTT. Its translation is CASSPGSGYQPQHF.

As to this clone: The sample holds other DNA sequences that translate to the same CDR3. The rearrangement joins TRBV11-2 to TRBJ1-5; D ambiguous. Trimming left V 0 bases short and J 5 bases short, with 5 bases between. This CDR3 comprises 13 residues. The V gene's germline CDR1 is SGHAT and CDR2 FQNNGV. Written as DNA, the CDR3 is TGTGCCAGCAGCTTAGATCGGGATCAGCCCCAGCATTTT. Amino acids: CASSLDRDQPQHF.

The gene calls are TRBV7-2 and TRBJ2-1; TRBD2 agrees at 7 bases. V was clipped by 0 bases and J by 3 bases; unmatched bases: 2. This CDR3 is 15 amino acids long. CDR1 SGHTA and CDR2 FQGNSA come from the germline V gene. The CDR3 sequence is CASSLAGGHYNEQFF. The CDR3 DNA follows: TGTGCCAGCAGCTTAGCGGGAGGGCACTACAATGAGCAGTTCTTC. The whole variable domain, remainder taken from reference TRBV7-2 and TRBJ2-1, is GAGVSQSPSNKVTEKGKDVELRCDPISGHTALYWYRQSLGQGLEFLIYFQGNSAPDKSGLPSDRFSAERTGGSVSTLTIQRTQQEDSAVYLCASSLAGGHYNEQFFGPGTRLTVL.

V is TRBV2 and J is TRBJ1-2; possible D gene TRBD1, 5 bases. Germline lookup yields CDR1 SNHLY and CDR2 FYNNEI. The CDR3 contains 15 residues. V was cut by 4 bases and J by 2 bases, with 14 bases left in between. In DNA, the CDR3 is TGTGCCAGCAGTGTAGGAGGGGCTGGCAACTATGGCTACACCTTC. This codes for CASSVGGAGNYGYTF.

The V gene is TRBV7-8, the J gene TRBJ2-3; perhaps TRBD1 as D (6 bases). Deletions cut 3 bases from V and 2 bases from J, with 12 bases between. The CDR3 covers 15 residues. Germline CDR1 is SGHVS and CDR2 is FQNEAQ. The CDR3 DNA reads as TGTGCCAGCAGCTTTGGGGCAGGGGTCACAGATACGCAGTATTTT. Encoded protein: CASSFGAGVTDTQYF. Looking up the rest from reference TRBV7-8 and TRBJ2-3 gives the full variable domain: GAGVSQSPRYKVAKRGQDVALRCDPISGHVSLFWYQQALGQGPEFLTYFQNEAQLDKSGLPSDRFFAERPEGSVSTLKIQRTQQEDSAVYLCASSFGAGVTDTQYFGPGTRLTVL.

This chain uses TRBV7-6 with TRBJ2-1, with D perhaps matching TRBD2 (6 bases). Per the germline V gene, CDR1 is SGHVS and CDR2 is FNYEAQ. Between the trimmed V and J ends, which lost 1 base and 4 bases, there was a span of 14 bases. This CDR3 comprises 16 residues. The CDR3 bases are TGTGCCAGCAGCTTAGGCCCAAGCGGAGGGTACAATGAGCAGTTCTTC. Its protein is CASSLGPSGGYNEQFF.

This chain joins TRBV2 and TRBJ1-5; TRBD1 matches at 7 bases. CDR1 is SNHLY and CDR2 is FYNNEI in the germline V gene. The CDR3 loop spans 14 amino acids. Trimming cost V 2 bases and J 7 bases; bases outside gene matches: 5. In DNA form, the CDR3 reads TGTGCCAGCAGTGAAAGAGGGGGCAGACAGCCCCAGCATTTT. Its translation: CASSERGGRQPQHF. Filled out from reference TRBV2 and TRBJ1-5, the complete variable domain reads EPEVTQTPSHQVTQMGQEVILRCVPISNHLYFYWYRQILGQKVEFLVSFYNNEISEKSEIFDDQFSVERPDGSNFTLKIRSTKLEDSAMYFCASSERGGRQPQHFGDGTRLSIL.

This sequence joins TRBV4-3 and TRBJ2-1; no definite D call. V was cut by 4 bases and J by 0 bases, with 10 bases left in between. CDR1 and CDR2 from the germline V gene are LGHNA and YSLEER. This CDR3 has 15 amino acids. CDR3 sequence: CASSLGTGSYNEQFF. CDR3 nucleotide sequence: TGCGCCAGCAGCCTCGGAACGGGCTCCTACAATGAGCAGTTCTTC.

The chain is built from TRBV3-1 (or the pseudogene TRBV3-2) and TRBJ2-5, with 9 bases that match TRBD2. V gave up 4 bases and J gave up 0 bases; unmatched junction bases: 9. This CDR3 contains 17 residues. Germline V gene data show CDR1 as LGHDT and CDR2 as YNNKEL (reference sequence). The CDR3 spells CASSLGTSQPNQETQYF. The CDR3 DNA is TGTGCCAGCAGCCTCGGGACTAGCCAACCAAACCAAGAGACCCAGTACTTC.

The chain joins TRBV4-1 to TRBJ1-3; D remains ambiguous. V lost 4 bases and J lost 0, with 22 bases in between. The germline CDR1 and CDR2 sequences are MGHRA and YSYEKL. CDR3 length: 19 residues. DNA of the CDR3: TGCGCCAGCAGCCGAATACCGCTCAGTTGGGCCGACTCTGGAAACACCATATATTTT. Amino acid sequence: CASSRIPLSWADSGNTIYF.

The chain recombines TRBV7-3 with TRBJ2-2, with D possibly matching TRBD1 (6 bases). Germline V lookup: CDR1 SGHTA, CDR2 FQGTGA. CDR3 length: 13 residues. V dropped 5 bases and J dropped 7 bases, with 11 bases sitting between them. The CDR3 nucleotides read TGTGCCAGCAGCCCCCAGGGGATCGGGGAGCTGTTTTTT. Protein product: CASSPQGIGELFF.

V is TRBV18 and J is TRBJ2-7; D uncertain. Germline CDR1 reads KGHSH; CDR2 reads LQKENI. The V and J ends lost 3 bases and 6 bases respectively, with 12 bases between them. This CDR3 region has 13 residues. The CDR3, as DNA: TGTGCCAGCTCACCCCTTCCTACGGGCGAGCAGTACTTC. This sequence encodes CASSPLPTGEQYF.

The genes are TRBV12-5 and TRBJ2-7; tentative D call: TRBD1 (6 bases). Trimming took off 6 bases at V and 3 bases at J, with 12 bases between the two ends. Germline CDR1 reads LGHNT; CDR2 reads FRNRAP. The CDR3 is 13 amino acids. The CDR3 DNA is TGTGCTAGTGGAACAACAGGGTACTACGAGCAGTACTTC. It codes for CASGTTGYYEQYF.

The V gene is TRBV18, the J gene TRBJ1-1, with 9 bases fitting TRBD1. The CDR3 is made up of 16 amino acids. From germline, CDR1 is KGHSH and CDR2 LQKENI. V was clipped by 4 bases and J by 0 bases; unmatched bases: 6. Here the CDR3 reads CASSLGTGRLNTEAFF. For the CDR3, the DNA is TGTGCCAGCTCACTGGGGACAGGGAGACTGAACACTGAAGCTTTCTTT.

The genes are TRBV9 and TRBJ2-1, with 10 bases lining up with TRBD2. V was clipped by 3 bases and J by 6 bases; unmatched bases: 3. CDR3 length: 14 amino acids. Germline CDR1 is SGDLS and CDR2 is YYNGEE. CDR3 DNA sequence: TGTGCCAGCAGCGAGGGACTAGCGCCCAATGAGCAGTTCTTC. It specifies CASSEGLAPNEQFF. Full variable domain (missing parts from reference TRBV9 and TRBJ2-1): DSGVTQTPKHLITATGQRVTLRCSPRSGDLSVYWYQQSLDQGLQFLIQYYNGEERAKGNILERFSAQQFPDLHSELNLSSLELGDSALYFCASSEGLAPNEQFFGPGTRLTVL.

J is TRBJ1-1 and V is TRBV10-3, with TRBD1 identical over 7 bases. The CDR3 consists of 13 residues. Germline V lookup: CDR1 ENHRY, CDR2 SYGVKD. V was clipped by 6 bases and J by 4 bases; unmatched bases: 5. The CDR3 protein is CAIRGDSFTEAFF. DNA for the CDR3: TGTGCCATCAGGGGGGACAGCTTCACTGAAGCTTTCTTT.

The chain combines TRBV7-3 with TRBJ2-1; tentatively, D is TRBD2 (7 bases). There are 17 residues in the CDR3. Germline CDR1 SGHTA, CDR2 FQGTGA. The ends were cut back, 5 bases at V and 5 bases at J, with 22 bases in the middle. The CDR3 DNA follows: TGTGCCAGCAGCCTTAGAGGGGGGGCAACAAGGAACAATGAGCAGTTCTTC. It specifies CASSLRGGATRNNEQFF. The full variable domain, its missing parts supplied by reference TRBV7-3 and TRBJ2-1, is GAGVSQTPSNKVTEKGKYVELRCDPISGHTALYWYRQSLGQGPEFLIYFQGTGAADDSGLPNDRFFAVRPEGSVSTLKIQRTERGDSAVYLCASSLRGGATRNNEQFFGPGTRLTVL.

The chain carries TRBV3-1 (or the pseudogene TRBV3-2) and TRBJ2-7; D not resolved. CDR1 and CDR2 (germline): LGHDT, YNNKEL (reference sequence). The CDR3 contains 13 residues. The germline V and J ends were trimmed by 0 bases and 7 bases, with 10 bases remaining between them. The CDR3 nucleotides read TGTGCCAGCAGCCAAGATCGAGCCAGGGAGCAGTACTTC. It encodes CASSQDRAREQYF.

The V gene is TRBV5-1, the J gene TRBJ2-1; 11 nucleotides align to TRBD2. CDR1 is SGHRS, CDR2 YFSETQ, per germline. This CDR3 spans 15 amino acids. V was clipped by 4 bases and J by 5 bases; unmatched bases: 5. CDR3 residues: CASSPGTSGNNEQFF. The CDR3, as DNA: TGCGCCAGCAGCCCGGGGACTAGCGGCAACAATGAGCAGTTCTTC. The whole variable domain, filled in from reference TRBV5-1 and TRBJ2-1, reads KAGVTQTPRYLIKTRGQQVTLSCSPISGHRSVSWYQQTPGQGLQFLFEYFSETQRNKGNFPGRFSGRQFSNSRSEMNVSTLELGDSALYLCASSPGTSGNNEQFFGPGTRLTVL.

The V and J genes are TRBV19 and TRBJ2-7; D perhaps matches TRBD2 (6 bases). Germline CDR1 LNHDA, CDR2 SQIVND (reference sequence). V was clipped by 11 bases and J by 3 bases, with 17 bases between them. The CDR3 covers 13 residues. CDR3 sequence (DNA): TGTGCCGGAGGGCCGAACTGCCACTACGAGCAGTACTTC. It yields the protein CAGGPNCHYEQYF.

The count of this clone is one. The CDR3 DNA sequence: TGTGCCAGCAGCCCGACCCGGACAGGGCCAGAGACCCAGTACTTC. This sequence encodes CASSPTRTGPETQYF. V usage is TRBV5-4 and J usage is TRBJ2-5, with TRBD1 matching over 8 bases. Germline trimming cut 4 bases from V and 4 bases from J; bases unmatched to any gene: 9. The CDR3 totals 15 residues. Per germline, CDR1 SGHNT and CDR2 YYREEE (reference sequence).